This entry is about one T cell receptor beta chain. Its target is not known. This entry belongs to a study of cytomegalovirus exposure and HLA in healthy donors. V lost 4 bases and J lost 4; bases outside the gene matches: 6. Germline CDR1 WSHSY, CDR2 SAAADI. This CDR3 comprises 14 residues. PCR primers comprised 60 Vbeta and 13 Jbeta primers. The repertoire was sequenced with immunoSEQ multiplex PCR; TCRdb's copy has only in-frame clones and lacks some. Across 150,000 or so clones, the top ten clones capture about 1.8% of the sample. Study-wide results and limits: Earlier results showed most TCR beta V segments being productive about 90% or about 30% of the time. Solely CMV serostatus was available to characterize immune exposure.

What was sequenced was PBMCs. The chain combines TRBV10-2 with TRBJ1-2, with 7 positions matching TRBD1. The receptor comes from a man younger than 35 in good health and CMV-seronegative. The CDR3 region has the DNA TGCGCCAGCAGTGTCACGGGGGACAGCTATGGCTACACCTTC. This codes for CASSVTGDSYGYTF.